This TCR beta chain is drawn from a study of blood T cell repertoires in COVID-19. All enrollees were roughly 18 to 89 years old and from approximately 24 US areas. Original processing notes: Quantification of nucleated cells was approximated via reference gene primer amplification. Sequenced by immunoSEQ multiplex PCR; TCRdb stores in-frame clones only, minus some. V and J calls and clone size are given by that table; D and trimming were obtained from the DNA. Here the sample spans a few hundred thousand clones, about 90% being singletons. Germline CDR1 MNHEY, CDR2 SVGAGI. CDR3 length: 15 amino acids. The V gene end was trimmed by 6 bases and the J gene end by 2 bases; junction bases not matched to a gene: 8.

Sequencing used PBMCs or T cells enriched from blood (not recorded which). The receptor was derived from a woman aged 55-69 years who had recovered from COVID-19. The chain combines TRBV6-5 with TRBJ2-5, with 8 bases aligning to TRBD1. This CDR3 reads CASSSSNRGQETQYF. The CDR3 bases are TGTGCCAGCAGCTCTAGCAACAGGGGGCAAGAGACCCAGTACTTC.